Sequencing of this T cell receptor beta chain was carried out in a study of cytomegalovirus exposure and HLA in healthy donors. Findings and caveats of the study: In a later analysis, HLA-associated TCR beta chains were more clonally expanded than equally common others. Available immune exposure information was restricted to CMV serostatus only. Reports described diagnosis of cytomegalovirus status by the classifier as highly specific and sensitive.

As to this clone: The target antigen is unknown.

The study ran its PCR with 60 Vbeta and 13 Jbeta primers. The assay was immunoSEQ multiplex PCR, and TCRdb's table has in-frame clones only and misses some. The sample records approximately 61,000 clones, around 75% being singletons. Germline V gene lookup returns CDR1 ENHRY and CDR2 SYGVKD. Between the trimmed V and J ends, which lost 4 bases and 1 base, there was a span of 14 bases. CDR3 length: 16 amino acids. V and J are TRBV10-3 and TRBJ2-1, with D possibly TRBD2 on 5 matching bases. The receptor was isolated from a man between 45 and 60 years old in good health and CMV-seropositive. Sequences were obtained from PBMCs. The CDR3: CAISGVTGSSYNEQFF. In nucleotides, the CDR3 is TGTGCCATCAGTGGTGTGACGGGATCTTCCTACAATGAGCAGTTCTTC.